A selection of T cell receptor beta chains follows, all from one sample in a study of T cell responses to AZD1222 COVID-19 vaccine. Repertoires were generated with immunoSEQ multiplex PCR, while TCRdb's copy carries only in-frame clones and drops some. The sample includes about 78,000 clones, approximately 90% of them seen just once. Specimen: peripheral blood, collected 28 days after the second AZD1222 dose. The origin of the receptors is an adult who received the AZD1222 COVID-19 vaccine. The CDR3 runs from the conserved cysteine through the conserved F or W.

CDR3,V,length
CASRSTSGGPQTDTQYF,TRBV28,17
CASSFSSGRSQGYTF,TRBV5-1,15
CASSESGVTIYF,TRBV2,12
CASSSTGVGEKLFF,TRBV19,14
CASSSTGLAKNIQYF,TRBV21-1,15
CSVDPGGGGYTF,TRBV29-1,12
CASSDRRTGYGSPLHF,TRBV19,16
CSAPLGSGRADTQYF,TRBV29-1,15
CASSEAAFGDTQYF,TRBV6-1,14
CAISELVNPVYGYTF,TRBV10-3,15
CASSPRARYGYTF,TRBV3-1/TRBV3-2,13
CASSVSAGSSYEQYF,TRBV9,15
CATRQGMETQYF,TRBV12-3/TRBV12-4,12
CASSQSMGQKLNQPQHF,TRBV23-1,17
CASSLGSGTINEQFF,TRBV7-2,15
CASSGAGNEEKLFF,TRBV5-1,14
CASSSPFQGNTEAFF,TRBV28,15
CASSFLGDSYEQYF,TRBV5-6,14
CASSEGGQDYSYEQYF,TRBV6-1,16
CASQLDSNQPQHF,TRBV18,13
CASSPPSGGSGNTIYF,TRBV5-5,16
CASSLAWTGGEQFF,TRBV7-2,14
CASSHSLEETQYF,TRBV12-3/TRBV12-4,13
CASSQEWTGGSPLHF,TRBV4-2,15
CATSRDGGSLSPLHF,TRBV15,15
CASSPVLHNEQFF,TRBV3-1/TRBV3-2,13
CASSLETGGSPLHF,TRBV5-1,14
CASSPTTGGGQPQHF,TRBV6-5,15
CASSLDRETPEAFF,TRBV5-4,14
CASNVGLGEQFF,TRBV6-5,12
CASSSTGFSNQPQHF,TRBV7-9,15
CAISPSGGGNTIYF,TRBV10-3,14
CASSLRGVKAGELFF,TRBV7-2,15